This T cell receptor (beta chain) was sequenced in a study of breast tumors, draining lymph nodes, adjacent tissues. Whole-study results and caveats: Compared with lymph nodes, tumors were less diverse; compared with nontumor tissue, more. Luminal-like breast cancer showed significantly higher tumor–nontumor repertoire similarity than basal-like. Tumor T cell lymph node origin was a supported hypothesis, not proven. Most tumor T cells seemingly derive from lymph node, then expand in tumor.

This clonotype has a count of ten or more. Its antigen remains unknown. Samples came from axillary lymph nodes draining the breast cancer. TCRdb re-derived calls from the multiplex PCR reads in MiXCR, one entry per CDR3 protein. The sample consists of fewer than 250,000 distinct CDR3 sequences, about a third of them appearing once. There are 13 residues in the CDR3. V was trimmed by 4 bases and J by 4 bases, leaving 9 bases between them. From germline, CDR1 is SGDLS and CDR2 YYNGEE. The sequence was collected from a female donor with breast cancer. Some clones in this sample may be carry-over from other donors' samples. What was sequenced was axillary lymph node tissue. The rearrangement joins TRBV9 to TRBJ2-1; no clear D gene. CDR3 nucleotide sequence: TGTGCCAGCAGCCTCTATGGGTACAATGAGCAGTTCTTC. Its translation is CASSLYGYNEQFF.